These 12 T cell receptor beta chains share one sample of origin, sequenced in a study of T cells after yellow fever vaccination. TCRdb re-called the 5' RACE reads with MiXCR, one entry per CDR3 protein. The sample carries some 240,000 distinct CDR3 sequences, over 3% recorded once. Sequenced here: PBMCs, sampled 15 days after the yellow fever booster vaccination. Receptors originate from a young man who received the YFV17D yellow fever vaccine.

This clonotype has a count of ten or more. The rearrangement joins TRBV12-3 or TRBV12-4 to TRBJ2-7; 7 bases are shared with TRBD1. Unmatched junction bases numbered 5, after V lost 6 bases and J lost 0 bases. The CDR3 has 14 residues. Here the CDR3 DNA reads TGTGCCAGCAGGCGGACAGGTAGCTCCTACGAGCAGTACTTC. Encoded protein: CASRRTGSSYEQYF.

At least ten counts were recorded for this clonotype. Here the CDR3 reads CASSYGEQPQHF. The CDR3 nucleotides read TGTGCCAGCAGTTACGGAGAACAGCCCCAGCATTTT. This chain links TRBV6-6 with TRBJ1-5; D is undetermined. The CDR3 covers 12 residues. Germline V gene sequence: CDR1 MNHNY, CDR2 SVGAGI (reference sequence). Trimming stripped 2 bases from V and 7 bases from J, with 6 bases between.

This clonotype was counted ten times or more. In DNA form, the CDR3 reads TGTGCCAGCTCACCCCCCGGAGGGTCCGAGCAGTACGTC. Translated, it gives CASSPPGGSEQYV. This sequence joins TRBV18 and TRBJ2-7, with a possible D match to TRBD2 (6 bases). The germline CDR1 and CDR2 sequences are KGHSH and LQKENI. The germline V and J ends were trimmed by 3 bases and 6 bases, with 12 bases remaining between them. The CDR3 runs 13 residues.

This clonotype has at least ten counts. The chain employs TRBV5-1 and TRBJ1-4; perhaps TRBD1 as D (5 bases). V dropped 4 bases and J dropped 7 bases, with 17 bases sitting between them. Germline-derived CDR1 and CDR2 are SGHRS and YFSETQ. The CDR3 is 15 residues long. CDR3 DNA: TGCGCCAGCAGCCCCGGCCGGGGCGAAGCTGAAAAACTGTTTTTT. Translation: CASSPGRGEAEKLFF.

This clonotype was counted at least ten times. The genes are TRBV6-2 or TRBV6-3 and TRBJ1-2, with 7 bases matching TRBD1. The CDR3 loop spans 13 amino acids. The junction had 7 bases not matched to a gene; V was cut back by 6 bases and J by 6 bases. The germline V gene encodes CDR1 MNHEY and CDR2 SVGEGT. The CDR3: CASSLSDRDGYTF. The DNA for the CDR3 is TGTGCCAGCAGCCTCTCCGACAGGGATGGCTACACCTTC.

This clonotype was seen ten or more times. The CDR3 DNA reads TGTGCCAGCTCGGTCCGGGGGAGCGACTATGGCTACACCTTC. This codes for CASSVRGSDYGYTF. The chain carries TRBV7-9 and TRBJ1-2; a weak D match, TRBD1 (5 bases). The length of the CDR3 is 14 residues. The V end was cut by 8 bases, the J end by 3 bases, with 16 bases between. Per germline, CDR1 SEHNR and CDR2 FQNEAQ (reference sequence). Full variable domain (remainder filled in from reference TRBV7-9 and TRBJ1-2): DTGVSQNPRHKITKRGQNVTFRCDPISEHNRLYWYRQTLGQGPEFLTYFQNEAQLEKSRLLSDRFSAERPKGSFSTLEIQRTEQGDSAMYLCASSVRGSDYGYTFGSGTRLTVV.

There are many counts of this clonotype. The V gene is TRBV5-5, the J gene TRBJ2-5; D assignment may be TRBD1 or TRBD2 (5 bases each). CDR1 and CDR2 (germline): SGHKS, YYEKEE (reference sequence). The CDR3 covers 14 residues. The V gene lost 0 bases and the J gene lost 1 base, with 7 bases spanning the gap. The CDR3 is CASSLAGAQETQYF. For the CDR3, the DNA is TGTGCCAGCAGCTTGGCCGGGGCCCAAGAGACCCAGTACTTC. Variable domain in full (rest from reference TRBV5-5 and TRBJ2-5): DAGVTQSPTHLIKTRGQQVTLRCSPISGHKSVSWYQQVLGQGPQFIFQYYEKEERGRGNFPDRFSARQFPNYSSELNVNALLLGDSALYLCASSLAGAQETQYFGPGTRLLVL.

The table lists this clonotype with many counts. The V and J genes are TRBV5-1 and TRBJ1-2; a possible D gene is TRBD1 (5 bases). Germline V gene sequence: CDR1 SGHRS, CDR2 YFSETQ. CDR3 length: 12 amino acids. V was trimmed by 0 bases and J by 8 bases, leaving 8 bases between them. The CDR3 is CASSLAGHGYTF. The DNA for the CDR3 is TGCGCCAGCAGCTTGGCAGGGCACGGCTACACCTTC.

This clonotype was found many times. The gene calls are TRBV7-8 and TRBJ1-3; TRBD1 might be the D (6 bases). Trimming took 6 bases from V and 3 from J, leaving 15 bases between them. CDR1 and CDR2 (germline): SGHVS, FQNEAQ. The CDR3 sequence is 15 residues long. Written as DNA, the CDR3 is TGTGCCAGCAGTTCCCGGGAGGGGGATGGAAACACCATATATTTT. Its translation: CASSSREGDGNTIYF.

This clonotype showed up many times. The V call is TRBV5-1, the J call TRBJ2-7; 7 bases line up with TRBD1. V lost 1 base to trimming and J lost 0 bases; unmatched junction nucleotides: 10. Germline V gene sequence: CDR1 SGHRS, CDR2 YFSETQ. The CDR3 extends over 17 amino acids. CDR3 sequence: CASSLKNFGDSSYEQYF. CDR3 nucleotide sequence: TGCGCCAGCAGCTTGAAAAATTTTGGGGACAGCTCCTACGAGCAGTACTTC.

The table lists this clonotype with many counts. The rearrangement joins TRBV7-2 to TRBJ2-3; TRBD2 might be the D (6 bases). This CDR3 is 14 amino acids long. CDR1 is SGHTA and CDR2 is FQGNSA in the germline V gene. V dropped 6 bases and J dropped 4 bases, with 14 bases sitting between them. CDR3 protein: CASRWAGEADTQYF. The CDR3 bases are TGTGCCAGCAGGTGGGCCGGGGAGGCAGATACGCAGTATTTT.

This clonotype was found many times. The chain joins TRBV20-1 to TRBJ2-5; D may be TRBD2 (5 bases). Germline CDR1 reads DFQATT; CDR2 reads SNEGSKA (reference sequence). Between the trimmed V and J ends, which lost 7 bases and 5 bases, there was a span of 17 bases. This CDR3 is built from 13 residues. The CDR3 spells CSVKRGVVETQYF. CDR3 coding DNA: TGCAGTGTAAAACGGGGAGTTGTGGAGACCCAGTACTTC.